This T cell receptor beta chain was captured in a study of T cell responses to AZD1222 COVID-19 vaccine. TCRdb keeps only in-frame clones here, not all; method: immunoSEQ multiplex PCR. This table holds fewer than 200,000 clones, 85% to 95% found once. Germline V gene lookup returns CDR1 SGHTA and CDR2 FQGNSA. The CDR3 covers 16 residues. V gave up 2 bases and J gave up 4 bases, with 12 bases separating them. The specimen was peripheral blood, collected 28 days after the second AZD1222 dose. The TCR sequence derives from an adult who received the AZD1222 COVID-19 vaccine. The chain carries TRBV7-2 and TRBJ1-6; TRBD1 is a possible D gene (6 bases). The DNA for the CDR3 is TGTGCCAGCAGCTTACAGCCCACAGGGTATAATTCACCCCTCCACTTT. It translates to CASSLQPTGYNSPLHF.